Listed below are T cell receptor beta chains from one sample, sequenced in a study of glioma-infiltrating T cells after dendritic cell vaccination. Here immunoSEQ multiplex PCR was the method, and the copy in TCRdb shows in-frame clones only, minus some. Among around 10,000 clones listed, roughly 86% were seen once. This material consisted of blood, taken after dendritic cell vaccination. Receptor source: a human donor with glioblastoma. The CDR3 runs from the conserved cysteine through the conserved F or W.

cdr3_aa cdr3_length j_call v_call
CASSSSQRGNEQFF 14 TRBJ2-1 TRBV11-2
CASSSFQGEQYF 12 TRBJ2-7 TRBV7-9
CASSLLAGGRETQYF 15 TRBJ2-5 TRBV5-5
CASSRQGASNEQYF 14 TRBJ2-7 TRBV7-2
CASWTWPTNNEQFF 14 TRBJ2-1 TRBV27
CASRPTQGDYEQYF 14 NA TRBV10-2
CASSGGQGAPSGANVLTF 18 TRBJ2-6 TRBV13
CAITKTPKAGEYGYTF 16 TRBJ1-2 TRBV10-3
CASSIGSAYTDTQYF 15 TRBJ2-3 TRBV5-4
CAKGLAESYEQYF 13 TRBJ2-7 TRBV21-1
CASSTNDGRTSGSVTYEQYF 20 TRBJ2-7 TRBV2
CASSPGSSDTQYF 13 TRBJ2-3 TRBV7-3
CAWTGLAGGPGYEQYF 16 TRBJ2-7 TRBV30
CAWTFWVFGNTGEQFF 16 TRBJ2-1 TRBV30
CAWNVRGLVTGELFF 15 TRBJ2-2 TRBV30
CSVEDRIDYGYTF 13 TRBJ1-2 TRBV29-1
CASSPQGAGGNTIYF 15 TRBJ1-3 TRBV25-1
CSVESSGFYEQYF 13 TRBJ2-7 TRBV29-1
CASSPPLERAIGTGELFF 18 TRBJ2-2 TRBV18
CASSRSREAPYNEQFF 16 TRBJ2-1 TRBV19
CASSSMGAAEAFF 13 TRBJ1-1 TRBV5-1
CASSQRQVTEAFF 13 TRBJ1-1 TRBV14
CASTQTGWDHEQYF 14 TRBJ2-7 TRBV7-9
CASSQETNGAGVDEQFF 17 TRBJ2-1 TRBV4-1
CASSKGYHKTGGACFDPGETQYF 23 TRBJ2-5 TRBV21-1
CASSGRRSYEQYF 13 TRBJ2-7 TRBV6-1
CASSLGLAVQETQYF 15 TRBJ2-5 TRBV7-8
CASSPNFRGRSENTIYF 17 TRBJ1-3 TRBV7-9
CASSLIRGGKETQYF 15 TRBJ2-5 TRBV28
CASISSVYGYTF 12 TRBJ1-2 TRBV6-5
CASSLGGGSYNEQFF 15 TRBJ2-1 TRBV5-4
CASSEFAGVGNSPLHF 16 TRBJ1-6 TRBV6-1
CASSLHTGLGYEQYF 15 TRBJ2-7 TRBV11-2
CAGDSGMTDTQYF 13 TRBJ2-3 TRBV7-9
CASSFQGAYTGELFF 15 TRBJ2-2 TRBV5-8
CASTRGAQGTEAFF 14 TRBJ1-1 TRBV6-5
CSVDPGQGNTEAFF 14 TRBJ1-1 TRBV29-1
CASSLDPREPNGYTF 15 TRBJ1-2 TRBV5-6
CASSQSRLQGYEQYF 15 TRBJ2-7 TRBV11-3
CASRLTGGGTEAFF 14 TRBJ1-1 TRBV11-2
CASTRQGSTDTQYF 14 TRBJ2-3 TRBV7-9
CASSLLATGGQGITYEQYF 19 TRBJ2-7 TRBV27
CASSLVWGLGEAFF 14 TRBJ1-1 TRBV7-9
CASSPTGFSGANVLTF 16 TRBJ2-6 TRBV28
CASSSGQGYEQYF 13 TRBJ2-7 TRBV5-4
CASSQGQGVGYTF 13 TRBJ1-2 TRBV7-3
CASSSPMFLVGSRGNIQYF 19 TRBJ2-4 TRBV28
CAISLAGGTGELFF 14 TRBJ2-2 TRBV10-3
CASSLISSKLFF 12 TRBJ1-4 TRBV7-2
CASSLRTGETQYF 13 TRBJ2-5 TRBV7-3
CASSLGGTGGLYGYTF 16 TRBJ1-2 TRBV28
CSASSGTLQFF 11 TRBJ2-1 TRBV20-1
CASSLARRNTPYEQYF 16 TRBJ2-7 TRBV5-1